The T cell receptor beta chain under discussion was sequenced for a study of blood T cell repertoires in COVID-19. Whole-study context: The study drew acute and convalescent COVID-19 samples from the United States, Italy and Spain. In each case, the material was cDNA or gDNA derived from T cells, B-cell-depleted T cells, or PBMCs.

The CDR3 sequence is 16 residues long. Germline CDR1 reads MDHEN; CDR2 reads SYDVKM. The V segment lost 7 bases and the J segment 0 bases; nucleotides outside the gene matches: 9. Authors' analysis steps: Amplified reference gene primers provided the basis for estimating nucleated cell counts. Sequencing was performed with immunoSEQ multiplex PCR; in TCRdb, only in-frame clones are kept and a portion is missing. The DNA was the basis for D and trimming; V, J and clone size are from that table. Among tens of thousands of clones listed, about four fifths were seen once. This receptor was identified in a woman aged 65 to 85 with acute or convalescent COVID-19. The specimen sequenced was peripheral blood. The gene calls are TRBV28 and TRBJ2-1, with TRBD2 identical over 7 bases. The CDR3 loop is CASTQMWGGSYNEQFF. CDR3 sequence (DNA): TGTGCCAGCACCCAAATGTGGGGGGGCTCCTACAATGAGCAGTTCTTC. The full variable domain, completed using reference TRBV28 and TRBJ2-1, is DVKVTQSSRYLVKRTGEKVFLECVQDMDHENMFWYRQDPGLGLRLIYFSYDVKMKEKGDIPEGYSVSREKKERFSLILESASTNQTSMYLCASTQMWGGSYNEQFFGPGTRLTVL.